These 21 T cell receptor beta chains were all obtained from the same sample, sequenced in a study of shared clonotypes between healthy human individuals. Sequencing was performed with immunoSEQ multiplex PCR; in TCRdb, only in-frame clones are kept and a portion is missing. The sample carries around 1.5 million clones, 95% to 99% recorded once. Sequenced input: naive CD4+ T cells sorted from blood. This sample's subset: CD45RA+ positively selected. These receptors originate from a man younger than 40 in good health.

The chain has TRBV7-9 and TRBJ1-1; D gene unclear. The CDR3 length is 13 residues. The V and J ends lost 3 bases and 0 bases respectively, with 5 bases between them. Looked up from germline, CDR1 is SEHNR and CDR2 is FQNEAQ (reference sequence). The CDR3 spells CASSFMLNTEAFF. The CDR3 nucleotides read TGTGCCAGCAGCTTCATGTTGAACACTGAAGCTTTCTTT.

V is TRBV6-6 and J is TRBJ2-1; 9 bases are a match to TRBD2. V lost 9 bases, J lost 6 bases, and 15 bases stayed unmatched. Germline CDR1 is MNHNY and CDR2 is SVGAGI (reference sequence). The CDR3 has 16 amino acids. CDR3 nucleotide sequence: TGTGCCAGTCTTAACCGGGCGGGAGGGCCGGTCAATGAGCAGTTCTTC. Translated, it gives CASLNRAGGPVNEQFF.

This chain uses TRBV29-1 with TRBJ2-1; D uncertain. Germline-derived CDR1 and CDR2 are SQVTM and ANQGSEA. The CDR3 sequence is 12 residues long. V lost 8 bases, J lost 6 bases, and 14 bases lay in between. CDR3 protein: CSPIEISNEQFF. DNA for the CDR3: TGCAGCCCCATCGAGATAAGCAATGAGCAGTTCTTC.

The rearrangement uses TRBV30 and TRBJ2-1; D may be TRBD2 (6 bases). From germline, CDR1 is GTSNPN and CDR2 SVGIG (reference sequence). There are 16 residues in the CDR3. Trimming removed 0 bases at V and 2 bases at J, with 14 bases between. The DNA for the CDR3 is TGTGCCTGGAGTGTACTAGGTGGGAGGACCTACAATGAGCAGTTCTTC. It specifies CAWSVLGGRTYNEQFF.

This clone was seen once. The chain combines TRBV10-3 with TRBJ2-5; D perhaps matches TRBD1 (5 bases). CDR1 and CDR2 (germline): ENHRY, SYGVKD. This CDR3 comprises 14 residues. Deletions cut 0 bases from V and 4 bases from J, with 9 bases between. CDR3 sequence reads: CAISESQGVETQYF. The CDR3 region has the DNA TGTGCCATCAGTGAGTCCCAAGGGGTAGAGACCCAGTACTTC.

The rearrangement links TRBV13 to TRBJ2-3; no clear D. CDR1 and CDR2 (germline): PRHDT, FYEKMQ (reference sequence). Deletions cut 1 base from V and 4 bases from J, with 6 bases between. The CDR3 has 13 amino acids. DNA of the CDR3: TGTGCCAGCAGCTTAGATCGGGCAGATACGCAGTATTTT. This encodes CASSLDRADTQYF.

This rearrangement joins TRBV7-8 to TRBJ2-5; 8 positions agree with TRBD2. The CDR3 totals 17 residues. The germline CDR1 and CDR2 sequences are SGHVS and FQNEAQ. Trimming took 0 bases from V and 4 from J; bases not matched to a gene: 10. The CDR3 is CASSLALHGGGGETQYF. The DNA for the CDR3 is TGTGCCAGCAGCTTAGCCCTCCACGGGGGGGGAGGAGAGACCCAGTACTTC.

The chain uses TRBV28 and TRBJ2-2; D may be TRBD1 (5 bases). Trimming shortened V by 1 base and J by 3 bases, and 9 bases separated the two germline ends. The CDR3 contains 15 residues. Germline lookup yields CDR1 MDHEN and CDR2 SYDVKM. The CDR3 reads CASSLYRSYTGELFF. The CDR3 DNA sequence: TGTGCCAGCAGTTTATACAGGTCCTACACCGGGGAGCTGTTTTTT.

The chain recombines TRBV2 with TRBJ2-1; D call uncertain. V lost 5 bases and J lost 0, with 20 bases in between. The CDR3 length is 18 residues. Germline V gene sequence: CDR1 SNHLY, CDR2 FYNNEI. DNA of the CDR3: TGTGCCAGCAGTTTCCTAAGGGCGGTTATACCCTCCTACAATGAGCAGTTCTTC. Residues: CASSFLRAVIPSYNEQFF. Full variable domain (remainder filled in from reference TRBV2 and TRBJ2-1): EPEVTQTPSHQVTQMGQEVILRCVPISNHLYFYWYRQILGQKVEFLVSFYNNEISEKSEIFDDQFSVERPDGSNFTLKIRSTKLEDSAMYFCASSFLRAVIPSYNEQFFGPGTRLTVL.

The chain links TRBV7-6 to TRBJ2-5; D uncertain. The ends were cut back, 3 bases at V and 1 base at J, with 6 bases in the middle. This CDR3 is built from 13 residues. CDR1 and CDR2 (germline): SGHVS, FNYEAQ. The CDR3 loop is CASSLLAQETQYF. As DNA, the CDR3 is TGTGCCAGCAGCTTGTTAGCCCAAGAGACCCAGTACTTC.

The CDR3 is CASSLLGEQYF. The CDR3 DNA sequence: TGTGCCAGCAGCCTATTGGGCGAGCAGTACTTC. V gene TRBV4-2 combines with J gene TRBJ2-7; D is unresolved. With 4 bases removed from V and 6 bases from J, the gap between germline ends came to 7 bases. CDR1 and CDR2 from the germline V gene are LGHNA and YNFKEQ. CDR3 length equals 11 residues.

The gene calls are TRBV7-2 and TRBJ2-7, with D maybe TRBD2 (5 bases). The length of the CDR3 is 13 residues. Trimming pared 3 bases from V and 4 bases from J, leaving 10 bases between. In germline, CDR1 is SGHTA, CDR2 FQGNSA. The CDR3 DNA sequence: TGTGCCAGCAGCTTGACTTGGAGGTACGAGCAGTACTTC. It codes for CASSLTWRYEQYF.

This clone was seen a single time. This sequence joins TRBV15 and TRBJ1-3; D is perhaps TRBD1 (6 bases). CDR1 is LNHNV, CDR2 YYDKDF, per germline (reference sequence). The CDR3 has 18 residues. Trimming stripped 2 bases from V and 4 bases from J, with 21 bases between. The CDR3 reads CATSRSLNRVDPGNTIYF. The CDR3, as DNA: TGTGCCACCAGCAGAAGCCTTAACAGGGTTGACCCGGGAAACACCATATATTTT.

This chain joins TRBV7-2 and TRBJ1-1; D unclear. CDR1 and CDR2 from the germline V gene are SGHTA and FQGNSA. The length of the CDR3 is 13 residues. V was cut by 5 bases and J by 4 bases, with 11 bases left in between. The CDR3 protein is CASSVLWSTEAFF. As DNA, the CDR3 is TGTGCCAGCAGCGTTCTCTGGAGCACTGAAGCTTTCTTT.

The chain links TRBV30 to TRBJ2-1; the D is unclear. Germline V lookup: CDR1 GTSNPN, CDR2 SVGIG (reference sequence). The CDR3 contains 12 residues. The V gene lost 3 bases and the J gene lost 5 bases, with 8 bases spanning the gap. The CDR3: CAWREQNNEQFF. The CDR3 coding sequence is TGTGCCTGGAGGGAGCAAAACAATGAGCAGTTCTTC.

This rearrangement joins TRBV18 to TRBJ2-7; D is ambiguous. CDR1 and CDR2 from the germline V gene are KGHSH and LQKENI. With 6 bases removed from V and 2 bases from J, the gap between germline ends came to 20 bases. This CDR3 is 16 amino acids long. CDR3 nucleotides: TGTGCCAGCTCGCCGACCGCGGCCGCTGAAACCTACGAGCAGTACTTC. Translating it yields CASSPTAAAETYEQYF.

The chain has TRBV7-2 and TRBJ2-3; the D gene is possibly TRBD2 (6 bases). Trimming took 1 base from V and 4 from J, leaving 18 bases between them. The CDR3 is 17 residues long. CDR1 SGHTA and CDR2 FQGNSA come from the germline V gene. The CDR3 coding sequence is TGTGCCAGCAGCTTAGGCGGGGTCAGGGTGTTTTCAGATACGCAGTATTTT. Translation gives CASSLGGVRVFSDTQYF.

This rearrangement joins TRBV29-1 to TRBJ2-7; 8 nucleotides match TRBD2. V lost 6 bases to trimming and J lost 2 bases; unmatched junction nucleotides: 12. Germline V lookup: CDR1 SQVTM, CDR2 ANQGSEA. The CDR3 is made up of 15 amino acids. The CDR3 reads CSVYLSSGNTYEQYF. The DNA for the CDR3 is TGCAGCGTCTACCTTAGTAGCGGGAACACCTACGAGCAGTACTTC.

This clone was observed once. The CDR3 protein is CASSLGTGRLQETQYF. Here the CDR3 DNA reads TGTGCCAGCAGCTTAGGGACAGGGCGATTGCAAGAGACCCAGTACTTC. The V gene is TRBV7-9, the J gene TRBJ2-5; 8 nucleotides match TRBD1. The germline CDR1 and CDR2 sequences are SEHNR and FQNEAQ (reference sequence). J was trimmed by 2 bases and V by 1 base; bases with no gene match: 6. The CDR3 extends over 16 amino acids.

The rearrangement links TRBV5-4 to TRBJ2-2; D is ambiguous. Trimming removed 2 bases from V and 3 bases from J, with 11 bases in between. The CDR3 length is 15 residues. The germline CDR1 and CDR2 sequences are SGHNT and YYREEE (reference sequence). CDR3 DNA: TGTGCCAGCAGCTTTTTCGGGCCCGACACCGGGGAGCTGTTTTTT. This encodes CASSFFGPDTGELFF.

Written as DNA, the CDR3 is TGTGCCAGCAGTTCTTCTGTTACATTCGGGAGACCCGTAGGCGAGCAGTACTTC. Translating it yields CASSSSVTFGRPVGEQYF. This chain links TRBV11-2 with TRBJ2-7, with D possibly being TRBD2 (6 bases). With 6 bases removed from V and 6 bases from J, the gap between germline ends came to 30 bases. Germline values: CDR1 SGHAT, CDR2 FQNNGV. CDR3 length: 18 residues.